This T cell receptor (beta chain) emerged from a study of T cells in Graves' hyperthyroidism and ophthalmopathy. Study context: Staff took peripheral blood when the initial diagnosis was made, before any treatment began. General study findings and limits: Blood held most thyroid clonotypes expanded above 0.001 frequency.

Many counts were recorded for this clonotype. As yet, its antigen is unknown. Template material for amplifying TCR beta CDR3 regions consisted of RNA transcripts. First-round RT-PCR with HTBI primers amplified the TCR CDR3 region. From the multiplex PCR reads, TCRdb called clonotypes with MiXCR, one entry per CDR3 protein. The sample includes hundreds of thousands of distinct CDR3 sequences, approximately 14% of them seen just once. CDR3 size: 15 residues. J gave up 5 bases and V 7 bases, and 11 bases lay outside the gene matches. Germline V gene sequence: CDR1 MDHEN, CDR2 SYDVKM. This TCR was recovered from a woman between 45 and 60 years old with Graves' ophthalmopathy. V is TRBV28 and J is TRBJ2-7, with 10 bases lining up with TRBD2. Sample: blood. CDR3 protein: CASTLPLAGVNEQYF. The DNA of the CDR3 is TGTGCCAGCACCCTCCCGCTAGCGGGAGTGAACGAGCAGTACTTC. Together with reference TRBV28 and TRBJ2-7, the CDR3 gives the full variable domain: DVKVTQSSRYLVKRTGEKVFLECVQDMDHENMFWYRQDPGLGLRLIYFSYDVKMKEKGDIPEGYSVSREKKERFSLILESASTNQTSMYLCASTLPLAGVNEQYFGPGTRLTVT.